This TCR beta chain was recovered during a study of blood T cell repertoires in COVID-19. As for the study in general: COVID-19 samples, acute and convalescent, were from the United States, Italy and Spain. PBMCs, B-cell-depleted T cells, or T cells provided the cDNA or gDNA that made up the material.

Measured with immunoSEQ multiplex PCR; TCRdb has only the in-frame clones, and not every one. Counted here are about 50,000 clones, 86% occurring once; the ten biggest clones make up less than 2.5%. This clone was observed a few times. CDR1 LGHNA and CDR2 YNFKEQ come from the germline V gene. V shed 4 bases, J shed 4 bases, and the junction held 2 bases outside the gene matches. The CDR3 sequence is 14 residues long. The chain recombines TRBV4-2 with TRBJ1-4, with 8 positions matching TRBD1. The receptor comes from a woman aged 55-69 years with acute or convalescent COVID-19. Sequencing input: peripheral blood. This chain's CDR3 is CASSLDRGNEKLFF. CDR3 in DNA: TGTGCCAGCAGCCTAGACAGGGGTAATGAAAAACTGTTTTTT.